This T cell receptor (beta chain) was identified in a study of cytomegalovirus exposure and HLA in healthy donors. Repertoires were generated with immunoSEQ multiplex PCR, while TCRdb's copy carries only in-frame clones and drops some. The table has fewer than 200,000 clones, less than 85% seen once; the top ten hold around a sixth. Trimming stripped 2 bases from V and 10 bases from J, with 15 bases between. The CDR3 has 15 residues. The germline gives CDR1 MNHEY, CDR2 SVGAGI. Among the approximately 130 subjects of the validation cohort, separate from the approximately 660-subject first cohort, were the donors.

The chain couples TRBV6-5 to TRBJ1-6; D is undetermined. This TCR derives from a man aged 18 to 35 in good health and CMV-seropositive. What was sequenced was PBMCs. The chain's CDR3 is CASSYMGKRRSPLHF. For the CDR3, the DNA is TGTGCCAGCAGTTACATGGGCAAGAGACGATCACCCCTCCACTTT.